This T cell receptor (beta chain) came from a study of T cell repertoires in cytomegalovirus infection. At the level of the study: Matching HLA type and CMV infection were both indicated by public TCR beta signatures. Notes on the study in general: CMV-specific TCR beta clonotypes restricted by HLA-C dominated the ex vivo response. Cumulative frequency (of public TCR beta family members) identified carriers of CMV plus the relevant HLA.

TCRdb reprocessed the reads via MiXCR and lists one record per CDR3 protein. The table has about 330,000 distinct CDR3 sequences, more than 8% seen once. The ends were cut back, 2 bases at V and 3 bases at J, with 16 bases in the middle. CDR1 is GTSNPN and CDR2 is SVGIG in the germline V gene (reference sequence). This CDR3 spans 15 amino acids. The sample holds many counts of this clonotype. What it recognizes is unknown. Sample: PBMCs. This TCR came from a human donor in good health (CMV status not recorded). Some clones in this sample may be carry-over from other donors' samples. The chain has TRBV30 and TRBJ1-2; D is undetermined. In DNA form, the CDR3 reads TGTGCCTGGAGTCCGGACCTCGGACTATACTATGGCTACACCTTC. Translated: CAWSPDLGLYYGYTF.